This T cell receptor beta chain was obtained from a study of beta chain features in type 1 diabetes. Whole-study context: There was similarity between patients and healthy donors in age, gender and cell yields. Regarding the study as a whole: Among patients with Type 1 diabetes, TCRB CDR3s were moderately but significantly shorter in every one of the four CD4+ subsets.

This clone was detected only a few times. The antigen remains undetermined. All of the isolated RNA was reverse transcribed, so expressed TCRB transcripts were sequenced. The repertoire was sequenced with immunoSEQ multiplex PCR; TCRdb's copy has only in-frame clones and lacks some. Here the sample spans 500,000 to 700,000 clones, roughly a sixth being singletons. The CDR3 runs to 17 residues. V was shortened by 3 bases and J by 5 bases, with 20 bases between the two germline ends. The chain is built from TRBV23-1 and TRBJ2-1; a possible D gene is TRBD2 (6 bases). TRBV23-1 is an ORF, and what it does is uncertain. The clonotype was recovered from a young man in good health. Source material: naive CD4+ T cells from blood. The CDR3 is CASSHHSRGGLDNEQFF. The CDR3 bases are TGCGCCAGCAGTCATCACAGTAGGGGAGGCTTAGACAATGAGCAGTTCTTC.